Listed below are T cell receptor beta chains from one sample, sequenced in a study of Tregs in tolerant kidney transplant recipients. Sequencing used immunoSEQ multiplex PCR; TCRdb keeps in-frame clones, though not all of them. The data hold about 110,000 clones, with around 90% observed a single time. Material: CD4+ T cells from blood, obtained before the transplant. The origin of the receptors is a human donor who received a combined kidney and bone marrow transplant. Both conserved end residues are part of each CDR3. Each record gives: J gene, D gene, V gene, clone size, CDR3 length, CDR3 protein, CDR3 DNA. The D gene is left open where the match is weak. Not every row has a clone size; where given, it reads once, few, many or a size class.

TRBJ2-1 TRBD1 TRBV7-9 NA 14 CASSVRTGHNEQFF TGTGCCAGCAGCGTTCGGACAGGCCACAATGAGCAGTTCTTC
TRBJ2-3 NA TRBV2 once 12 CASTGETDTQYF TGTGCCAGCACAGGGGAGACAGATACGCAGTATTTT
TRBJ2-7 NA TRBV25-1 once 13 CASSGGLTYEQYF TGTGCCAGCAGCGGGGGATTGACCTACGAGCAGTACTTC
TRBJ2-7 TRBD2 TRBV18 once 21 CASRGSGRMFGSGRGNYEQYF TGTGCCAGCCGCGGGAGCGGGAGGATGTTTGGAAGTGGCCGAGGGAACTACGAGCAGTACTTC
TRBJ2-1 TRBD2 TRBV19 NA 15 CASRPSAGGNNEQFF TGTGCCAGTAGACCGTCAGCGGGGGGGAACAATGAGCAGTTCTTC
TRBJ2-5 TRBD2 TRBV5-8 NA 16 CASSSLSGNGHETQYF TGTGCCAGCAGCTCCCTTAGCGGGAACGGTCACGAGACCCAGTACTTC
TRBJ1-2 NA TRBV28 few 14 CASRLKSANYGYTF TGTGCCAGCAGACTAAAATCAGCTAACTATGGCTACACCTTC
TRBJ2-5 TRBD1 TRBV10-3 NA 12 CATRQGEETQYF TGTGCCACCCGACAGGGGGAGGAGACCCAGTACTTC
TRBJ1-2 NA TRBV19 NA 12 CASSMRTYGYTF TGTGCCAGTAGTATGCGGACTTATGGCTACACCTTC
TRBJ2-1 NA TRBV29-1 NA 14 CSVAVGRGGGEQFF TGCAGCGTTGCAGTTGGGCGGGGAGGAGGCGAGCAGTTCTTC
TRBJ2-3 TRBD1 TRBV5-1 NA 15 CASSLQTGGTDTQYF TGCGCCAGCAGCTTACAGACAGGGGGCACAGATACGCAGTATTTT
TRBJ1-5 TRBD1 TRBV6-4 NA 16 CASSAAGTGINQPQHF TGTGCCAGCAGTGCCGCCGGGACAGGGATCAATCAGCCCCAGCATTTT
TRBJ2-7 NA TRBV11-2 few 12 CASSLTRSEQYF TGTGCCAGCAGCTTAACACGAAGCGAGCAGTACTTC
TRBJ1-2 TRBD1 TRBV29-1 NA 15 CSANTLDRGRYGYTF TGCAGCGCCAATACTTTGGACAGGGGGCGTTATGGCTACACCTTC